What follows are 31 T cell receptor beta chains derived from one specimen sequenced in a study of T cells in Graves' hyperthyroidism and ophthalmopathy. The investigators amplified TCR beta CDR3 regions from RNA transcripts. RT-PCR in the first round (using the HTBI primer set) targeted the TCR CDR3. MiXCR, run by TCRdb on the multiplex PCR reads, gives a single entry per CDR3 protein. Of 500,000 to 600,000 distinct CDR3 sequences in the sample, about 46% are singletons; the top ten hold approximately 44%. The sequenced material came from peripheral blood or thyroid tissue (not recorded which). These receptors originate from an adult woman with Graves' disease, either hyperthyroidism or ophthalmopathy (not recorded which).

Ten or more counts support this clonotype. V usage is TRBV6-5 and J usage is TRBJ2-2; D tentatively fits TRBD1 or TRBD2 (5 bases each). Trimming shortened V by 3 bases and J by 2 bases, and 16 bases separated the two germline ends. The CDR3 is 17 residues long. The germline gives CDR1 MNHEY, CDR2 SVGAGI. CDR3 amino acids: CASSYGGSGLNTGELFF. The DNA for the CDR3 is TGTGCCAGCAGTTATGGGGGTTCGGGCCTAAACACCGGGGAGCTGTTTTTT.

This clonotype was picked up a small number of times. One junction end does not reproduce the germline sequence, and a read error may be involved. The rearrangement links TRBV4-1 to TRBJ2-7; no firm D call. CDR1 and CDR2 from the germline V gene are MGHRA and YSYEKL. This CDR3 is built from 13 residues. This chain's CDR3 is CASSVHATYEQYF. CDR3 bases: TGTGCCAGCAGTGTCCATGCGACCTACGAGCAGTACTTC.

This clonotype was observed many times. The rearrangement links TRBV29-1 to TRBJ1-1, with unresolved D. The germline V gene encodes CDR1 SQVTM and CDR2 ANQGSEA. This CDR3 spans 13 amino acids. V dropped 5 bases and J dropped 0 bases, with 10 bases sitting between them. The CDR3 coding sequence is TGCAGCGTTTCCGTGGCAATGAACACTGAAGCTTTCTTT. Translating gives CSVSVAMNTEAFF.

As to this clonotype: Germline and junction disagree at one end, which may indicate a read error. The J gene is TRBJ1-2, the V gene TRBV5-1; 9 positions match TRBD1. CDR1 and CDR2 from the germline V gene are SGHRS and YFSETQ. This CDR3 spans 16 amino acids. The CDR3 reads CASSLPRDRVSYGYTF. CDR3 nucleotide sequence: TGTGCCAGCAGCTTGCCCAGGGACAGGGTCTCCTATGGCTACACCTTC.

V and J are TRBV7-9 and TRBJ2-7; possible D gene TRBD1, 6 bases. Trimming left V 7 bases short and J 5 bases short, with 18 bases between. CDR3 length: 14 amino acids. CDR1 and CDR2 (germline): SEHNR, FQNEAQ (reference sequence). As DNA, the CDR3 is TGTGCCAGCACCCCGGGTGGGGGCCCCCACGAGCAGTACTTC. Its translation is CASTPGGGPHEQYF.

The sample holds many counts of this clonotype. The chain employs TRBV6-2 or TRBV6-3 and TRBJ2-5; possibly TRBD1 for D (5 bases). The CDR3 runs to 16 residues. The V gene lost 0 bases and the J gene lost 5 bases, with 16 bases spanning the gap. In germline, CDR1 is MNHEY, CDR2 SVGEGT. CDR3 sequence reads: CASSYSGQAVWETQYF. The CDR3 nucleotides are TGTGCCAGCAGTTACTCGGGGCAGGCTGTCTGGGAGACCCAGTACTTC.

The sample holds one count of this clonotype. A much larger clone is a single base away; this may be a read error. The chain joins TRBV10-3 to TRBJ2-2; the match to TRBD2 covers 14 bases. V lost 10 bases, J lost 6 bases, and 7 bases stayed unmatched. The germline V gene encodes CDR1 ENHRY and CDR2 SYGVKD. This CDR3 region has 15 residues. For the CDR3, the DNA is TGTGCCAGCAGACAGGGACTAGCGGGAGCCGGGGAGCTGTTTTTT. Encoded protein: CASRQGLAGAGELFF.

The V and J genes are TRBV20-1 and TRBJ2-6; possible D gene TRBD1, 6 bases. V dropped 6 bases and J dropped 0 bases, with 21 bases sitting between them. Germline CDR1 is DFQATT and CDR2 is SNEGSKA (reference sequence). The CDR3 runs 18 residues. CDR3 region: CSATRTVQETSGANVLTF. DNA for the CDR3: TGCAGTGCCACAAGGACAGTACAAGAGACCTCTGGGGCCAACGTCCTGACTTTC.

The CDR3 sequence is CASSQEEGGGYEQYF. The CDR3 coding sequence is TGTGCCAGCAGCCAAGAGGAGGGGGGAGGCTACGAGCAGTACTTC. V and J are TRBV4-2 and TRBJ2-7, with D possibly called TRBD1 or TRBD2 (6 bases each). The length of the CDR3 is 15 residues. The germline CDR1 and CDR2 sequences are LGHNA and YNFKEQ. Trimming removed 0 bases at V and 3 bases at J, with 12 bases between.

The CDR3: CASSLSGVAGDTGELFF. The CDR3 DNA is TGTGCCAGCAGCTTAAGTGGGGTAGCGGGAGACACCGGGGAGCTGTTTTTT. This chain joins TRBV7-3 and TRBJ2-2, with TRBD2 matching 9 bases. This CDR3 has 17 amino acids. The V gene's germline CDR1 is SGHTA and CDR2 FQGTGA. V trimming: 1 base; J trimming: 3 bases; junction bases outside the gene matches: 6.

As for this clonotype: One base away lies a much larger clone, so this may be a sequencing read error. The chain links TRBV6-1 to TRBJ2-2, with D tentatively TRBD2 (5 bases). Germline CDR1 reads MNHNS; CDR2 reads SASEGT. The CDR3 consists of 14 residues. CDR3 in amino acids: CTSGKRPNTGELFF. The CDR3 DNA follows: TGTACCAGCGGTAAAAGACCGAACACCGGGGAGCTGTTTTTT.

This clonotype was counted many times. The gene calls are TRBV5-1 and TRBJ1-1; D may be TRBD1 (5 bases). The CDR3 extends over 15 amino acids. Germline-derived CDR1 and CDR2 are SGHRS and YFSETQ. Trimming stripped 6 bases from V and 4 bases from J, with 19 bases between. The CDR3 sequence is CASTLLPGGVTEAFF. The DNA of the CDR3 is TGCGCCAGCACCCTGCTACCCGGGGGGGTCACTGAAGCTTTCTTT.

This clonotype was recorded many times. The chain links TRBV11-2 to TRBJ2-7; D is perhaps TRBD2 (6 bases). Trimming took off 0 bases at V and 6 bases at J, with 15 bases between the two ends. From germline, CDR1 is SGHAT and CDR2 FQNNGV. The CDR3 consists of 15 residues. The CDR3 reads CASSLDVRGTAEQYF. DNA for the CDR3: TGTGCCAGCAGCTTAGACGTTCGGGGGACCGCCGAGCAGTACTTC.

This clonotype came up many times. This chain connects TRBV7-9 to TRBJ2-5, with 9 bases lining up with TRBD1. Germline V gene lookup returns CDR1 SEHNR and CDR2 FQNEAQ (reference sequence). The CDR3 spans 14 residues. The V segment lost 5 bases and the J segment 5 bases; nucleotides outside the gene matches: 6. CDR3 loop: CASSLQGAGETQYF. The DNA of the CDR3 is TGTGCCAGCAGCCTACAGGGGGCAGGGGAGACCCAGTACTTC.

CDR3 amino acids: CASSPRVGSLGSYEQYF. In DNA, the CDR3 is TGTGCCAGCAGTCCCAGGGTGGGAAGCCTGGGTTCCTACGAGCAGTACTTC. The rearrangement links TRBV2 to TRBJ2-7; D possibly corresponds to TRBD1 (5 bases). This CDR3 spans 17 amino acids. CDR1 is SNHLY and CDR2 is FYNNEI in the germline V gene. V was trimmed by 5 bases and J by 1 base, leaving 21 bases between them.

V gene TRBV10-3 combines with J gene TRBJ1-6, with TRBD1 as a possible D gene (6 bases). V was cut by 0 bases and J by 6 bases, with 15 bases left in between. This CDR3 comprises 17 residues. The germline V gene encodes CDR1 ENHRY and CDR2 SYGVKD. DNA of the CDR3: TGTGCCATCAGTGAGTCGAGAGGGGACATTCCTAATTCACCCCTCCACTTT. Protein: CAISESRGDIPNSPLHF.

V is TRBV7-9 and J is TRBJ1-5; D is perhaps TRBD1 (6 bases). Trimming left V 3 bases short and J 0 bases short, with 12 bases between. The CDR3 loop spans 16 amino acids. Germline V lookup: CDR1 SEHNR, CDR2 FQNEAQ (reference sequence). CDR3 coding DNA: TGTGCCAGCAGCTTCGCAGGGGCACTTAGCAATCAGCCCCAGCATTTT. It encodes CASSFAGALSNQPQHF.

This clonotype was observed many times. The chain recombines TRBV29-1 with TRBJ1-2, with D possibly being TRBD1 (5 bases). Trimming removed 8 bases from V and 7 bases from J, with 14 bases in between. CDR3 length equals 11 residues. From germline, CDR1 is SQVTM and CDR2 ANQGSEA. CDR3 protein: CSINGASGYTF. The CDR3 DNA sequence: TGCAGCATCAACGGGGCGTCTGGCTACACCTTC.

This clonotype was counted only a few times. The chain combines TRBV7-2 with TRBJ2-7; D tentatively reads TRBD1 or TRBD2 (5 bases each). V gave up 5 bases and J gave up 3 bases, with 11 bases separating them. The CDR3 runs to 13 residues. Germline assignment: CDR1 SGHTA and CDR2 FQGNSA. CDR3 sequence reads: CASSGTRGYEQYF. CDR3 bases: TGTGCCAGCAGCGGGACGAGGGGCTACGAGCAGTACTTC. Variable domain in full (rest from reference TRBV7-2 and TRBJ2-7): GAGVSQSPSNKVTEKGKDVELRCDPISGHTALYWYRQSLGQGLEFLIYFQGNSAPDKSGLPSDRFSAERTGGSVSTLTIQRTQQEDSAVYLCASSGTRGYEQYFGPGTRLTVT.

In this sample, this clonotype turned up many times. This sequence joins TRBV7-8 and TRBJ1-1; no clear D. The CDR3 is 15 amino acids. In germline, CDR1 is SGHVS, CDR2 FQNEAQ. The V gene lost 1 base and the J gene lost 0 bases, with 9 bases spanning the gap. CDR3 protein: CASSLEWAVNTEAFF. In DNA form, the CDR3 reads TGTGCCAGCAGCTTAGAGTGGGCCGTGAACACTGAAGCTTTCTTT.

This clonotype was found a few times. V is TRBV12-3 or TRBV12-4 and J is TRBJ1-5; tentative D call: TRBD1 (5 bases). The V gene lost 2 bases and the J gene lost 8 bases, with 22 bases spanning the gap. The CDR3 is 17 amino acids. CDR3 nucleotides: TGTGCCAGCAGTTTATGGGGCCAAGGAGCCGGTTTTAAGCCCCAGCATTTT. It translates to CASSLWGQGAGFKPQHF.

This clonotype has more than one count but fewer than ten. The rearrangement uses TRBV7-9 and TRBJ1-6; TRBD1 might be the D (5 bases). The V gene's germline CDR1 is SEHNR and CDR2 FQNEAQ (reference sequence). V lost 3 bases and J 4 bases, leaving 7 bases between the germline ends. This CDR3 region has 14 residues. Here the CDR3 DNA reads TGTGCCAGCAGCTTGGGACCGTATAATTCACCCCTCCACTTT. This codes for CASSLGPYNSPLHF.

This chain connects TRBV20-1 to TRBJ1-2; D gene uncertain. The CDR3 has 13 residues. Germline-derived CDR1 and CDR2 are DFQATT and SNEGSKA (reference sequence). V was shortened by 6 bases and J by 4 bases, with 15 bases between the two germline ends. DNA of the CDR3: TGCAGTGCAGAGCTCCCGGAAAGCTATGGCTACACCTTC. Protein sequence: CSAELPESYGYTF.

This rearrangement joins TRBV9 to TRBJ1-2; 10 positions agree with TRBD1. Germline CDR1 and CDR2: SGDLS and YYNGEE. Losses at the gene ends were 0 bases for V and 8 bases for J; bases not matched to a gene: 1. The CDR3 contains 13 residues. This CDR3 is CASSVVGQGGYTF. As DNA, the CDR3 is TGTGCCAGCAGCGTAGTGGGACAGGGGGGCTACACCTTC.

This clonotype showed up many times. The rearrangement links TRBV4-2 to TRBJ1-1, with D unresolved. CDR3 length equals 13 residues. V shed 4 bases and J shed 5 bases, with 11 bases lying between them. CDR1 and CDR2 (germline): LGHNA, YNFKEQ. CDR3 protein: CASSRREATEAFF. The CDR3 nucleotides are TGTGCCAGCAGCCGGAGGGAGGCGACTGAAGCTTTCTTT.

The chain has TRBV2 and TRBJ1-1; D may be TRBD1 (5 bases). Germline lookup yields CDR1 SNHLY and CDR2 FYNNEI. The CDR3 is 15 residues long. Trimming pared 4 bases from V and 4 bases from J, leaving 16 bases between. The CDR3 DNA is TGTGCCAGCAGTGGGTCTCTAGGGGTGGGCACTGAAGCTTTCTTT. As protein: CASSGSLGVGTEAFF.

This clonotype came up many times. The gene calls are TRBV7-9 and TRBJ2-7; TRBD1 matches at 8 bases. The CDR3 extends over 17 amino acids. Germline V CDR1 and CDR2: SEHNR, FQNEAQ (reference sequence). Trimming removed 5 bases from V and 0 bases from J; junction bases left unmatched: 12. The CDR3 DNA follows: TGTGCCAGCAGCACAAGCACCGGGACAGGAGACTCCTACGAGCAGTACTTC. Its translation is CASSTSTGTGDSYEQYF. Filled out from reference TRBV7-9 and TRBJ2-7, the complete variable domain reads DTGVSQNPRHKITKRGQNVTFRCDPISEHNRLYWYRQTLGQGPEFLTYFQNEAQLEKSRLLSDRFSAERPKGSFSTLEIQRTEQGDSAMYLCASSTSTGTGDSYEQYFGPGTRLTVT.

CDR3 sequence reads: CASSLRRNNSPLHF. In nucleotides, the CDR3 is TGTGCCAGCAGCTTACGGCGGAATAATTCACCCCTCCACTTT. The chain combines TRBV7-3 with TRBJ1-6; D not certain. The germline CDR1 and CDR2 sequences are SGHTA and FQGTGA. The CDR3 is made up of 14 amino acids. V was pared by 2 bases and J by 5 bases, with 7 bases between.

This clonotype was picked up one time. The junction differs from germline at one of its ends, possibly a read error. The chain has TRBV7-2 and TRBJ2-2, with 14 positions matching TRBD2. Per the germline V gene, CDR1 is SGHTA and CDR2 is FQGNSA. The CDR3 runs to 18 residues. CDR3 protein: CASSQMGLAGVGTGELFF. The CDR3 region has the DNA TGCGCCAGCAGCCAGATGGGACTAGCGGGAGTGGGGACCGGGGAGCTGTTTTTT.

This clonotype was detected ten times or more. This chain joins TRBV7-9 and TRBJ1-5, with a weak D call TRBD1 (5 bases). V was trimmed by 1 base and J by 3 bases, leaving 7 bases between them. CDR1 and CDR2 (germline): SEHNR, FQNEAQ (reference sequence). The CDR3 runs to 14 residues. For the CDR3, the DNA is TGTGCCAGCAGCTTAGGGGACTACAATCAGCCCCAGCATTTT. Translation gives CASSLGDYNQPQHF.

The rearrangement uses TRBV20-1 and TRBJ2-5, with TRBD1 matching over 9 bases. The CDR3 sequence is 15 residues long. Germline-derived CDR1 and CDR2 are DFQATT and SNEGSKA (reference sequence). V gave up 5 bases and J gave up 1 base; unmatched junction bases: 8. The CDR3 nucleotides are TGCAGTGCTCTGCTCGGACAGGGGCCCCAAGAGACCCAGTACTTC. This sequence encodes CSALLGQGPQETQYF.